This T cell receptor (beta chain) originates from a study of blood T cell repertoires in COVID-19. Study-level background: Sample material is recorded as cDNA or gDNA derived from T cells, B-cell-depleted T cells, or PBMCs.

Using immunoSEQ multiplex PCR, the repertoire was profiled, and TCRdb retains in-frame clones only, with some absent. Of more than 45,000 clones in the sample, about 87% are singletons; the top ten hold around 6.4%. The length of the CDR3 is 14 residues. Trimming shortened V by 4 bases and J by 7 bases, and 16 bases separated the two germline ends. From germline, CDR1 is LGHDT and CDR2 YNNKEL (reference sequence). The TCR sequence derives from a woman in her fifties or sixties with COVID-19, enrolled during active disease. The sequenced sample consisted of peripheral blood. The gene calls are TRBV3-1 (or the pseudogene TRBV3-2) and TRBJ1-2; D may be TRBD1 (6 bases). The chain's CDR3 is CASSPGALLGGYTF. The DNA for the CDR3 is TGTGCCAGCAGCCCAGGGGCCCTATTGGGTGGCTACACCTTC.